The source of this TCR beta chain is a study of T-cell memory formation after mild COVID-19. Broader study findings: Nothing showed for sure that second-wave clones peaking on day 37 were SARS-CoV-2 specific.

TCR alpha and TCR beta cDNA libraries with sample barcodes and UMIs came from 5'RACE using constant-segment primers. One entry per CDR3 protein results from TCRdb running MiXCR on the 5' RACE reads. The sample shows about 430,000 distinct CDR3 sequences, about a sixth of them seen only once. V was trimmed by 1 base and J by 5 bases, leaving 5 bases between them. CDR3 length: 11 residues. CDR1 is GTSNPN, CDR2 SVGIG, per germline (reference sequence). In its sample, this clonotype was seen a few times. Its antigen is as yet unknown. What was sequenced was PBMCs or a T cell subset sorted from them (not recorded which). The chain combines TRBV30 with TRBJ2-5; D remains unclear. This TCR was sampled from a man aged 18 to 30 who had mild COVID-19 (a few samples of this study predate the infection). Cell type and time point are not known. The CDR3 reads CAWSGLETQYF. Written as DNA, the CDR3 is TGTGCCTGGAGTGGATTGGAGACCCAGTACTTC.